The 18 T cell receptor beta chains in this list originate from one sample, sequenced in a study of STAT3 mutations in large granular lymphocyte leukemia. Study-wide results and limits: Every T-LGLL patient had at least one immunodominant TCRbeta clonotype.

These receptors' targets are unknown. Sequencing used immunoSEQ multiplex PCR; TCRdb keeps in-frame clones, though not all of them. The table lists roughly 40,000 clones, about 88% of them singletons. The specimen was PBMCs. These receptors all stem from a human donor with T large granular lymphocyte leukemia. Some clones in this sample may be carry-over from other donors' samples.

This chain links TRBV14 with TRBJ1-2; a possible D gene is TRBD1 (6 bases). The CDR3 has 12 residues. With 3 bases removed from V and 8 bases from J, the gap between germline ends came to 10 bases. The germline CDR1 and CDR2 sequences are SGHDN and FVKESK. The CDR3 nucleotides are TGTGCCAGCAGCCAGGGGGCTTTGGGCTACACCTTC. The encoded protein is CASSQGALGYTF. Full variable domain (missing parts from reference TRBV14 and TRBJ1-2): EAGVTQFPSHSVIEKGQTVTLRCDPISGHDNLYWYRRVMGKEIKFLLHFVKESKQDESGMPNNRFLAERTGGTYSTLKVQPAELEDSGVYFCASSQGALGYTFGSGTRLTVV.

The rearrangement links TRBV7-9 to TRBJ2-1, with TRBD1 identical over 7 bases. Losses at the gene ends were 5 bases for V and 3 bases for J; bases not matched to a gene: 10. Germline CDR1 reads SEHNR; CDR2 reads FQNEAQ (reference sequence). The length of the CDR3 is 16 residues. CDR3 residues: CASSPRDSHRYNEQFF. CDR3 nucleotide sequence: TGTGCCAGCAGCCCTCGGGACAGTCATCGCTACAATGAGCAGTTCTTC.

In DNA form, the CDR3 reads TGTGCCAGCAGTGAAGCACAGATCAGGAACTCACCCCTCCACTTT. Amino acids: CASSEAQIRNSPLHF. This rearrangement joins TRBV6-1 to TRBJ1-6; no definite D call. Deletions cut 0 bases from V and 10 bases from J, with 13 bases between. The CDR3 loop spans 15 amino acids. From germline, CDR1 is MNHNS and CDR2 SASEGT.

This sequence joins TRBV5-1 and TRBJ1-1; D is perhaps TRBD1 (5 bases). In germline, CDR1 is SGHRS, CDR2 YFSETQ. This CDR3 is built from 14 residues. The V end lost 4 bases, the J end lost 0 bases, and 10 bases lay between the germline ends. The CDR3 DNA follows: TGCGCCAGCAGCCCGGGACGGATGAACACTGAAGCTTTCTTT. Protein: CASSPGRMNTEAFF.

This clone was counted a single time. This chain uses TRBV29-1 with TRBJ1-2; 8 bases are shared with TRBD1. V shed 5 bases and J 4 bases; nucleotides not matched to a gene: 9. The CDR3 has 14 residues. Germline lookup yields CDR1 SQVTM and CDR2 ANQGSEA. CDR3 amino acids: CSVPDRGVGYGYTF. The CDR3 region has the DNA TGCAGCGTTCCAGACAGGGGAGTAGGCTATGGCTACACCTTC.

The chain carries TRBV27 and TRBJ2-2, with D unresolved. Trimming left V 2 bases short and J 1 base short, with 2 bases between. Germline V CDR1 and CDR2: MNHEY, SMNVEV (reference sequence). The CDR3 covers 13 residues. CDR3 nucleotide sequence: TGTGCCAGCAGTTTAAGGAACACCGGGGAGCTGTTTTTT. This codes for CASSLRNTGELFF.

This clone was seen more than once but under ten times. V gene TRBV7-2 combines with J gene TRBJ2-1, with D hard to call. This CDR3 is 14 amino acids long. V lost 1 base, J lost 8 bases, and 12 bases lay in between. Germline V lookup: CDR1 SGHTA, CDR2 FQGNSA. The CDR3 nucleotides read TGTGCCAGCAGCTTAGTAGGGAAGGCGGATGAGCAGTTCTTC. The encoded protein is CASSLVGKADEQFF. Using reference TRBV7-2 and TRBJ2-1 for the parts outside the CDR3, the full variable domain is GAGVSQSPSNKVTEKGKDVELRCDPISGHTALYWYRQSLGQGLEFLIYFQGNSAPDKSGLPSDRFSAERTGGSVSTLTIQRTQQEDSAVYLCASSLVGKADEQFFGPGTRLTVL.

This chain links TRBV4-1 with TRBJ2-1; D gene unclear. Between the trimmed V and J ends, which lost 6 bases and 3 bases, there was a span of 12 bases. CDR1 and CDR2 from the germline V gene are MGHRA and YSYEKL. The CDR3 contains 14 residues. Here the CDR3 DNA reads TGCGCCAGCAGATACGACACGCTCTACAATGAGCAGTTCTTC. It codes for CASRYDTLYNEQFF.

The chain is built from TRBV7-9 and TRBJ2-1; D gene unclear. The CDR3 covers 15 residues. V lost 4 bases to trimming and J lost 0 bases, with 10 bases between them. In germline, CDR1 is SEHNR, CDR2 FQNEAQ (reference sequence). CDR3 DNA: TGTGCCAGCAGCTCCGGACCCAGCTCCTACAATGAGCAGTTCTTC. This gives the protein CASSSGPSSYNEQFF.

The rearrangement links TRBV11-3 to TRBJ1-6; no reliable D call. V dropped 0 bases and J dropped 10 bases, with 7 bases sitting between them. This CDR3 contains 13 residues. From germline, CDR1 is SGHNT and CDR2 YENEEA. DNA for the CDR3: TGTGCCAGCAGCTTAGACAGTTCCTCACCCCTCCACTTT. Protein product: CASSLDSSSPLHF.

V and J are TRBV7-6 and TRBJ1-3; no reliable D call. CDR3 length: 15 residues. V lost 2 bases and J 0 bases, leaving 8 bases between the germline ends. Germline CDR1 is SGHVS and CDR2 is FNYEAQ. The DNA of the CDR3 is TGTGCCAGCAGCTTACAGGCTAGCTCTGGAAACACCATATATTTT. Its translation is CASSLQASSGNTIYF.

CDR3 protein: CASSSEGTGQETQYF. CDR3 in DNA: TGTGCCAGCAGCTCAGAGGGGACAGGTCAGGAGACCCAGTACTTC. The rearrangement uses TRBV5-8 and TRBJ2-5; 8 bases are a match to TRBD1. Germline V gene data show CDR1 as SGHTS and CDR2 as YDEGEE. J lost 5 bases, V lost 3 bases, and 9 bases had no gene match. The CDR3 has 15 residues. Full variable domain (outside the CDR3, taken from reference TRBV5-8 and TRBJ2-5): EAGVTQSPTHLIKTRGQQATLRCSPISGHTSVYWYQQALGLGLQFLLWYDEGEERNRGNFPPRFSGRQFPNYSSELNVNALELEDSALYLCASSSEGTGQETQYFGPGTRLLVL.

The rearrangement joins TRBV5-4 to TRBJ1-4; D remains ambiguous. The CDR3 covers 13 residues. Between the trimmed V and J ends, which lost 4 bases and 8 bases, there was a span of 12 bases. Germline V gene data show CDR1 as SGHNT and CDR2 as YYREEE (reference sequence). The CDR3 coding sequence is TGTGCCAGCAGCGAAACCCTCAGCGAAAAACTGTTTTTT. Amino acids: CASSETLSEKLFF.

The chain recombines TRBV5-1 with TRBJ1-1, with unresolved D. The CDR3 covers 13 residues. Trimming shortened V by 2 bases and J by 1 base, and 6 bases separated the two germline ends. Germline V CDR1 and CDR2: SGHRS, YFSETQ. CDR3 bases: TGCGCCAGCAGCTTTGACGGGAACACTGAAGCTTTCTTT. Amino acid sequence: CASSFDGNTEAFF.

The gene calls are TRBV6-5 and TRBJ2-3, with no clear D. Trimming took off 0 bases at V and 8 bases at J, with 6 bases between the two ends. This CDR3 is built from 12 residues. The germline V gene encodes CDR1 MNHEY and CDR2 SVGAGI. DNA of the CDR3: TGTGCCAGCAGTTACTCCCTTGGTACGCAGTATTTT. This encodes CASSYSLGTQYF.

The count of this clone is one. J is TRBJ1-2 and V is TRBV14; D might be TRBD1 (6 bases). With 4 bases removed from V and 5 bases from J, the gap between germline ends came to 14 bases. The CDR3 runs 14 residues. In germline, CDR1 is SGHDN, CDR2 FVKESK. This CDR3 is CASSLQPQGYGYTF. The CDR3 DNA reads TGTGCCAGCAGCCTTCAGCCTCAGGGGTATGGCTACACCTTC.

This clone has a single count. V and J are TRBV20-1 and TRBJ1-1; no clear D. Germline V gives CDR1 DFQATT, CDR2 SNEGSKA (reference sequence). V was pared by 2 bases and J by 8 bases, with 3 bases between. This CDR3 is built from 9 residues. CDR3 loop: CSARHEAFF. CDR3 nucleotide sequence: TGCAGTGCTAGACACGAAGCTTTCTTT.

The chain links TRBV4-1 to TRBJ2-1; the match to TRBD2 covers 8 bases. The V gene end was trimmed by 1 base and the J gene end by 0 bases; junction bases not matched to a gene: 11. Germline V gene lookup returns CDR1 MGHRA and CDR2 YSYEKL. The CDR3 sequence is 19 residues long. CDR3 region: CASSQGRILAVSSYNEQFF. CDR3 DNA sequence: TGCGCCAGCAGCCAAGGCCGAATACTAGCGGTGAGCTCCTACAATGAGCAGTTCTTC.